This TCR beta chain was retrieved from a study of cytomegalovirus exposure and HLA in healthy donors. Study-wide findings and caveats: Reportedly, a later analysis found an Asian-associated ancestry cluster had fewer N-insertions than the roughly 700-donor mean.

V was trimmed by 4 bases and J by 3 bases, leaving 22 bases between them. This CDR3 is built from 17 residues. Germline CDR1 is LGHNA and CDR2 is YNFKEQ. PCR amplification relied on 60 Vbeta primers (plus 13 Jbeta primers). Produced via immunoSEQ multiplex PCR; TCRdb's table is partial and in-frame only. The table has more than 75,000 clones, around 70% seen once. Comments on this clone: What it recognizes is unknown.

This receptor was obtained from a man aged 35 to 55 in good health and CMV-seropositive. The chain carries TRBV4-2 and TRBJ2-7; D might be TRBD2 (6 bases). Sequencing was done on a sample of PBMCs. The CDR3 DNA follows: TGTGCCAGCAGCCTTTACCCCCCGGGACGGGGGAACTACGAGCAGTACTTC. It yields the protein CASSLYPPGRGNYEQYF.